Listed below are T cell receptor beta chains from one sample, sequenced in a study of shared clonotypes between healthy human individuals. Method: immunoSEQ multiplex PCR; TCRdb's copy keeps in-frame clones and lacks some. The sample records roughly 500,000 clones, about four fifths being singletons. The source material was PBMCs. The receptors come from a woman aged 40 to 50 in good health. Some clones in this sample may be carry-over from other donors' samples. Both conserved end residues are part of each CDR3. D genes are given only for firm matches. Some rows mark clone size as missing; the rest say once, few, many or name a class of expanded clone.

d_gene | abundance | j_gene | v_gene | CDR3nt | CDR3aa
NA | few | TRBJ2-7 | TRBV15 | TGTGCCACCAGCAGAGTCCCCGGCAGCTCCTACGAGCAGTACTTC | CATSRVPGSSYEQYF
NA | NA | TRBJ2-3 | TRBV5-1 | TGCGCCAGCAGCCGTGAGCGGCGCCGCACAGATACGCAGTATTTT | CASSRERRRTDTQYF
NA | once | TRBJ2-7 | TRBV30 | TGTGCCTGGAGCCGATACTACGAGCAGTACTTC | CAWSRYYEQYF
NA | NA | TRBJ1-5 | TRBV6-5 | TGTGCCAGCGGCCCGTTAGCGAATCAGCCCCAGCATTTT | CASGPLANQPQHF
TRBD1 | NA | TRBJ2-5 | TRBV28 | TGTGCCAGCAGTTTGAGACAGGGGAAAGAGACCCAGTACTTC | CASSLRQGKETQYF
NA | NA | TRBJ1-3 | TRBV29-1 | TGCAGCGTTGGGGGATCAGGAAACACCATATATTTT | CSVGGSGNTIYF
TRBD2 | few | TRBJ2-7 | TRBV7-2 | TGTGCCAGCAGCTCCCGGCGGGGGGTGGGGGAGCAGTACTTC | CASSSRRGVGEQYF
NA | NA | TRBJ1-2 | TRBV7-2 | TGTGCCAGCAGCTTACGGCGAGGAGAAGGCTACACCTTC | CASSLRRGEGYTF
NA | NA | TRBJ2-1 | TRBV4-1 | TGCGCCAGCAGCCAAGATCCCACTTCCGGTGAGCAGTTCTTC | CASSQDPTSGEQFF
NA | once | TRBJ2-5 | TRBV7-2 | TGTGCCAGCAAATTGGATTGGGGCCAAGAGACCCAGTACTTC | CASKLDWGQETQYF
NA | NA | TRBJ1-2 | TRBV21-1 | TGTGCCCGTACCGGGAACAGAGATGGCTACACCTTC | CARTGNRDGYTF
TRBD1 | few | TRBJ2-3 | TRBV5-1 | TGCGCCAGCAGCTTGAGGGGACAGGGAAGCACAGATACGCAGTATTTT | CASSLRGQGSTDTQYF
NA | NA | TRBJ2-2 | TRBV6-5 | TGTGCCAGCAGTTACTCGGGGCGCGGTGGCCGGGAGCTGTTTTTT | CASSYSGRGGRELFF
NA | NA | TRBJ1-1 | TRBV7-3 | TGTGCCAGCAGCCCCGCTTTAAACACTGAAGCTTTCTTT | CASSPALNTEAFF
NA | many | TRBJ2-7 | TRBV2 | TGTGCCAGCAGTGAAGCGCTTCATATAGGTCCGGGGCGATTCTCCTACGAGCAGTACTTC | CASSEALHIGPGRFSYEQYF
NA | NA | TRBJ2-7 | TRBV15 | TGTGCCACCAGCAGACGGAGGGGCTACGAGCAGTACTTC | CATSRRRGYEQYF
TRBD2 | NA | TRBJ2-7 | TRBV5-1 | TGCGCCAGCAGCTATACCGGGACTAGCGGGCGCGCCTACGAGCAGTACTTC | CASSYTGTSGRAYEQYF
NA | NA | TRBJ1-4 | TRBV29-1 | TGCAGCGTTTTACCCCCAGGGTCTAATGAAAAACTGTTTTTT | CSVLPPGSNEKLFF
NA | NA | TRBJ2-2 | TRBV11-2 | TGTGCCAGCAGCTATGAGGGGACGAGCGTAGCCGGGGAGCTGTTTTTT | CASSYEGTSVAGELFF
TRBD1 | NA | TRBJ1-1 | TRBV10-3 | TGTGCCATCAGTGCGACAGGGGCTCTGAACACTGAAGCTTTCTTT | CAISATGALNTEAFF
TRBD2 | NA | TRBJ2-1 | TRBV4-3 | TGCGCCAGCAGCCAAGAGCCCCCCGGACTAGCGGGGATGAACAATGAGCAGTTCTTC | CASSQEPPGLAGMNNEQFF
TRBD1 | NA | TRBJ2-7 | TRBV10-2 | TGCGCCAGCAGTGAGCCGCCGTCAGACAGGGGCTACGAGCAGTACTTC | CASSEPPSDRGYEQYF
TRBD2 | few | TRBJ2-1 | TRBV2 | TGTGCCAGCAACAAACTAGCGGGAGTAGGTAATGAGCAGTTCTTC | CASNKLAGVGNEQFF
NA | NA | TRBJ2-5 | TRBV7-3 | TGTGCCAGCAGCTTAAGAGGAGGGGATCAGACCCAGTACTTC | CASSLRGGDQTQYF
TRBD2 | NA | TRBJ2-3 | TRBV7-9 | TGTGCCAGCAGCCCAACGCCGGGACTAGCGGGACAATATACGCAGTATTTT | CASSPTPGLAGQYTQYF
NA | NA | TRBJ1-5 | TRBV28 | TGTGCCAGCAGTGGTCCCAATCAGCCCCAGCATTTT | CASSGPNQPQHF
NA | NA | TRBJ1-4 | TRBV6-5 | TGTGCCAGCAGGATCCGTGTCGCCCTTAATGAAAAACTGTTTTTT | CASRIRVALNEKLFF
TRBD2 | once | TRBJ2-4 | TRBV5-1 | TGCGCCAGCAGCCTGGTTAGCGGGGTAGCCAAAAACATTCAGTACTTC | CASSLVSGVAKNIQYF
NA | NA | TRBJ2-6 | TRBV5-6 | TGTGCCAGCAGCTTAAGCTCTGGGGCCAACGTCCTGACTTTC | CASSLSSGANVLTF
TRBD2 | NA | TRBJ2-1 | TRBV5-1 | TGCGCCAGCAGGCTTCGCCGGGGGACTAGCGGGAGCATCACCTACAATGAGCAGTTCTTC | CASRLRRGTSGSITYNEQFF